This record covers a single T cell receptor (beta chain). Its antigen is unidentified. The sample originates from a study of T cell responses to AZD1222 COVID-19 vaccine. General study points: Close to half of spike-specific TCRs reportedly recognize unmutated variant regions.

Libraries were prepared by immunoSEQ multiplex PCR; TCRdb keeps only in-frame clonotypes and omits some of them. In the table there are about 170,000 clones, approximately 90% of which are singletons. The CDR3 is 16 amino acids. Germline assignment: CDR1 LNHDA and CDR2 SQIVND (reference sequence). The V and J ends lost 6 bases and 3 bases, in that order; junction bases with no gene match: 14. J is TRBJ2-7 and V is TRBV19; TRBD1 matches at 7 bases. The receptor was derived from an adult who received the AZD1222 COVID-19 vaccine. Sequenced material: peripheral blood, taken 28 days after the second AZD1222 dose. In nucleotides, the CDR3 is TGTGCCAGTAGAAGGGAAGGGGGCCTAGGAGGCTACGAGCAGTACTTC. Translation: CASRREGGLGGYEQYF.